The 9 T cell receptor beta chains in this list originate from one sample, sequenced in a study of identical twins. TCRdb redid the calling of the 5' RACE reads with MiXCR, one entry per CDR3 protein. The sample has 400,000 or so distinct CDR3 sequences, roughly 10% seen once. Sequencing input: naive T cells sorted from blood. The receptors shown here come from a woman between 45 and 60 years old in good health.

The V gene is TRBV24-1, the J gene TRBJ1-1, with TRBD1 identical over 7 bases. Germline lookup yields CDR1 KGHDR and CDR2 SFDVKD. Losses at the gene ends were 4 bases for V and 2 bases for J; bases not matched to a gene: 6. CDR3 length: 15 residues. The CDR3 DNA follows: TGTGCCACCAGTGAAAGGGGGCTCGGTAACACTGAAGCTTTCTTT. It codes for CATSERGLGNTEAFF.

This clonotype was seen many times. J is TRBJ2-1 and V is TRBV7-2; perhaps TRBD2 as D (6 bases). Deletions cut 1 base from V and 6 bases from J, with 10 bases between. This CDR3 has 14 residues. Germline-derived CDR1 and CDR2 are SGHTA and FQGNSA. CDR3: CASSLGMGGNEQFF. CDR3 bases: TGTGCCAGCAGCTTAGGGATGGGGGGCAATGAGCAGTTCTTC.

This clonotype was detected a few times. The chain uses TRBV20-1 and TRBJ2-5; possibly TRBD1 or TRBD2 for D (5 bases each). CDR1 is DFQATT, CDR2 SNEGSKA, per germline (reference sequence). Trimming took off 3 bases at V and 2 bases at J, with 16 bases between the two ends. The CDR3 has 15 residues. For the CDR3, the DNA is TGCAGTGCTAGGGAAACCGGGACCAAACAAGAGACCCAGTACTTC. It codes for CSARETGTKQETQYF.

This clonotype was detected a few times. The DNA of the CDR3 is TGTGCCAGCAGCACGATTGGGGGCACCCCGCAGTCCTACAATGAGCAGTTCTTC. This codes for CASSTIGGTPQSYNEQFF. The rearrangement uses TRBV7-9 and TRBJ2-1, with D perhaps matching TRBD1 (6 bases). This CDR3 comprises 18 residues. Trimming removed 5 bases at V and 1 base at J, with 21 bases between. Germline V gives CDR1 SEHNR, CDR2 FQNEAQ (reference sequence).

Many counts were recorded for this clonotype. The chain carries TRBV29-1 and TRBJ2-4; D uncertain. The V and J ends lost 6 bases and 1 base respectively, with 4 bases between them. Germline V CDR1 and CDR2: SQVTM, ANQGSEA. The CDR3 is made up of 11 amino acids. CDR3 in amino acids: CSVQAKNIQYF. For the CDR3, the DNA is TGCAGCGTCCAGGCCAAAAACATTCAGTACTTC.

A remark on this clonotype: A much more abundant neighbour one base away suggests this may be a read error. Since no conserved phenylalanine or tryptophan closes the CDR3, a read error is the likely cause. V gene TRBV18 combines with J gene TRBJ2-1; perhaps TRBD2 as D (7 bases). Germline V gene sequence: CDR1 KGHSH, CDR2 LQKENI. This CDR3 comprises 12 residues. Deletions cut 3 bases from V and 8 bases from J, with 8 bases between. The CDR3 here is CASSPGGHEQFY. CDR3 sequence (DNA): TGTGCCAGCTCACCGGGGGGGCATGAGCAGTTCTAC.

The chain employs TRBV5-1 and TRBJ2-7; D perhaps matches TRBD1 (5 bases). Germline CDR1 and CDR2: SGHRS and YFSETQ. Trimming stripped 0 bases from V and 1 base from J, with 8 bases between. The CDR3 is 14 amino acids. CDR3 coding DNA: TGCGCCAGCAGCTTGGAAGCAGGGTCCTACGAGCAGTACTTC. Encoded protein: CASSLEAGSYEQYF.

This clonotype was seen more than once but under ten times. The gene calls are TRBV29-1 and TRBJ2-3; 12 bases are a match to TRBD1. Trimming removed 7 bases from V and 2 bases from J; junction bases left unmatched: 10. CDR3 length: 16 residues. Germline CDR1 is SQVTM and CDR2 is ANQGSEA. CDR3 protein: CSGAGGTGGFTDTQYF. The CDR3 bases are TGCAGCGGGGCAGGAGGGACAGGGGGCTTCACAGATACGCAGTATTTT.

The J gene is TRBJ2-1, the V gene TRBV6-5, with D tentatively TRBD2 (6 bases). CDR3 length: 16 residues. V was cut by 0 bases and J by 8 bases, with 17 bases left in between. Germline lookup yields CDR1 MNHEY and CDR2 SVGAGI. The CDR3 nucleotides read TGTGCCAGCAGTTACTCGTATCTAGCGCCTTACCATGAGCAGTTCTTC. It specifies CASSYSYLAPYHEQFF.